These 13 T cell receptor beta chains share one sample of origin, sequenced in a study of blood T cell repertoires in COVID-19. Clones were read by immunoSEQ multiplex PCR, and TCRdb kept only the in-frame ones, dropping some. The data hold approximately 230,000 clones, with 87% observed a single time. The sample consisted of peripheral blood. The receptors here all came from a man younger than 30 with active or convalescent COVID-19.

The rearrangement joins TRBV7-2 to TRBJ2-5; D not resolved. The V end was cut by 7 bases, the J end by 1 base, with 16 bases between. Germline assignment: CDR1 SGHTA and CDR2 FQGNSA. The CDR3 totals 15 residues. The CDR3 nucleotides read TGTGCCAGCACCCCTTGGGTGTCGGGCCAAGAGACCCAGTACTTC. Its protein product is CASTPWVSGQETQYF.

This clone was detected a few times. This chain uses TRBV11-2 with TRBJ1-1, with TRBD1 matching 7 bases. The J segment lost 0 bases and the V segment lost 4 bases, leaving 8 bases of the junction unmatched. Per the germline V gene, CDR1 is SGHAT and CDR2 is FQNNGV. The CDR3 contains 16 residues. The CDR3 region has the DNA TGTGCCAGCAGCTCGACCATGACAGGGTTGAACACTGAAGCTTTCTTT. This gives the protein CASSSTMTGLNTEAFF.

J is TRBJ1-4 and V is TRBV9; maybe TRBD1 (5 bases). The ends were cut back, 4 bases at V and 8 bases at J, with 18 bases in the middle. Germline loops: CDR1 SGDLS, CDR2 YYNGEE. The CDR3 extends over 15 amino acids. In DNA, the CDR3 is TGTGCCAGCAGCCCGGTAGGGGCCCCCGGAGAAAAACTGTTTTTT. It codes for CASSPVGAPGEKLFF. Combining the CDR3 with reference TRBV9 and TRBJ1-4 gives the whole variable domain DSGVTQTPKHLITATGQRVTLRCSPRSGDLSVYWYQQSLDQGLQFLIQYYNGEERAKGNILERFSAQQFPDLHSELNLSSLELGDSALYFCASSPVGAPGEKLFFGSGTQLSVL.

The CDR3 DNA sequence: TGTGCCAGCACCTTCGACAGTGCGATGGGAAACACCATATATTTT. This gives the protein CASTFDSAMGNTIYF. The chain employs TRBV28 and TRBJ1-3; tentative D call: TRBD1 (5 bases). The length of the CDR3 is 15 residues. V was pared by 7 bases and J by 4 bases, with 17 bases between. Per germline, CDR1 MDHEN and CDR2 SYDVKM.

The gene calls are TRBV5-1 and TRBJ1-2, with D possibly matching TRBD1 (5 bases). There are 15 residues in the CDR3. V lost 1 base and J 3 bases, leaving 13 bases between the germline ends. Germline values: CDR1 SGHRS, CDR2 YFSETQ. CDR3 sequence: CASSLSGGADYGYTF. The CDR3 coding sequence is TGCGCCAGCAGCTTGTCGGGGGGTGCCGACTATGGCTACACCTTC.

The rearrangement links TRBV7-2 to TRBJ1-2; D unresolved. V lost 4 bases and J lost 10, with 13 bases in between. The CDR3 contains 12 residues. Germline V CDR1 and CDR2: SGHTA, FQGNSA. DNA for the CDR3: TGTGCCAGCAGCTCCTCCGGGAACGTCTACACCTTC. Amino acid sequence: CASSSSGNVYTF.

The rearrangement joins TRBV6-5 to TRBJ2-5, with 11 nucleotides matching TRBD1. Unmatched junction bases numbered 13, after V lost 4 bases and J lost 9 bases. Germline V gene lookup returns CDR1 MNHEY and CDR2 SVGAGI. The CDR3 extends over 16 amino acids. CDR3 in amino acids: CASSFWTGGSKGPQYF. For the CDR3, the DNA is TGTGCCAGCAGTTTCTGGACAGGGGGCTCAAAAGGGCCCCAGTACTTC.

V usage is TRBV28 and J usage is TRBJ1-3, with D tentatively TRBD1 (6 bases). Germline values: CDR1 MDHEN, CDR2 SYDVKM. The CDR3 contains 15 residues. The V and J ends lost 7 bases and 0 bases respectively, with 13 bases between them. For the CDR3, the DNA is TGTGCCAGCACCCTAGGGGGGGCCTCTGGAAACACCATATATTTT. Amino acid sequence: CASTLGGASGNTIYF.

The chain has TRBV4-2 and TRBJ1-2; D may be TRBD1 (5 bases). V was trimmed by 0 bases and J by 2 bases, leaving 13 bases between them. Germline V CDR1 and CDR2: LGHNA, YNFKEQ. The CDR3 extends over 16 amino acids. CDR3 region: CASSQDAGRTNYGYTF. DNA of the CDR3: TGTGCCAGCAGCCAAGACGCGGGGCGAACAAACTATGGCTACACCTTC.

The chain uses TRBV18 and TRBJ1-2; 8 nucleotides match TRBD1. The CDR3 length is 14 residues. V lost 5 bases to trimming and J lost 3 bases; unmatched junction nucleotides: 5. Germline V gene sequence: CDR1 KGHSH, CDR2 LQKENI. Written as DNA, the CDR3 is TGTGCCAGCTCATCGCAGGGGGCGGACTATGGCTACACCTTC. It translates to CASSSQGADYGYTF.

This sequence joins TRBV29-1 and TRBJ2-5; 12 nucleotides agree with TRBD2. The CDR3 is 16 amino acids. Germline CDR1 is SQVTM and CDR2 is ANQGSEA. V trimming: 1 base; J trimming: 1 base; junction bases outside the gene matches: 4. CDR3 sequence (DNA): TGCAGCGTTGAAGGACTAGCGGGGGCCAGCCAAGAGACCCAGTACTTC. Encoded protein: CSVEGLAGASQETQYF.

V gene TRBV6-1 combines with J gene TRBJ1-1; 8 nucleotides match TRBD1. The CDR3 runs to 14 residues. Germline lookup yields CDR1 MNHNS and CDR2 SASEGT. V lost 3 bases and J lost 11; bases outside the gene matches: 11. The CDR3 DNA follows: TGTGCCAGCAGTGAGCTGGACAGGGTCGATGCGGCTTTCTTT. Translation: CASSELDRVDAAFF.

The chain recombines TRBV7-2 with TRBJ2-5; possibly TRBD2 for D (6 bases). The CDR3 is 15 residues long. Between the trimmed V and J ends, which lost 6 bases and 2 bases, there was a span of 16 bases. In germline, CDR1 is SGHTA, CDR2 FQGNSA. CDR3 sequence (DNA): TGTGCCAGCAGATACATCCTGGGGGGTCAAGAGACCCAGTACTTC. It translates to CASRYILGGQETQYF.